This T cell receptor (beta chain) stems from a study of blood T cell repertoires in COVID-19. Across the study: Whether acute or convalescent, the COVID-19 samples came from the United States, Italy and Spain.

This CDR3 comprises 14 residues. CDR1 and CDR2 (germline): SGHDT, YYEEEE. V gave up 0 bases and J gave up 2 bases; unmatched junction bases: 0. Using immunoSEQ multiplex PCR, the repertoire was profiled, and TCRdb retains in-frame clones only, with some absent. The table shows 130,000 to 150,000 clones, with about four fifths occurring only once. Sequencing was done on a sample of peripheral blood. The chain uses TRBV5-6 and TRBJ1-2, with TRBD1 matching 8 bases. The TCR sequence derives from a human donor with acute or convalescent COVID-19. The donor label of this sample is uncertain. The DNA for the CDR3 is TGTGCCAGCAGCTTGGACAGGGGGAACTATGGCTACACCTTC. It encodes CASSLDRGNYGYTF.